The next 4 T cell receptor beta chains were all read from a single sample in a study of cytomegalovirus exposure and HLA in healthy donors. Some clones are missing from TCRdb's copy, which holds only in-frame ones; the method was immunoSEQ multiplex PCR. The repertoire holds about 240,000 clones, with 75% to 90% as singletons. Sequences were obtained from PBMCs. The origin of the receptors is a woman under 40 in good health and CMV-seropositive.

This sequence joins TRBV15 and TRBJ2-1; D is perhaps TRBD1 (5 bases). In germline, CDR1 is LNHNV, CDR2 YYDKDF (reference sequence). Deletions cut 4 bases from V and 0 bases from J, with 25 bases between. The CDR3 has 20 amino acids. For the CDR3, the DNA is TGTGCCACCAGCACCCGAGGTCGAATCCCCACAGGTAGCTCCTACAATGAGCAGTTCTTC. This encodes CATSTRGRIPTGSSYNEQFF.

The rearrangement uses TRBV28 and TRBJ2-7; 12 bases are a match to TRBD2. V trimming: 7 bases; J trimming: 5 bases; junction bases outside the gene matches: 6. Germline V gives CDR1 MDHEN, CDR2 SYDVKM. The CDR3 extends over 14 amino acids. CDR3 protein: CASKTSGRRHEQYF. The CDR3 DNA reads as TGTGCCAGCAAGACTAGCGGGAGAAGACACGAGCAGTACTTC.

This clone was recorded a few times. The chain employs TRBV28 and TRBJ2-7; TRBD2 matches 8 bases. Germline V CDR1 and CDR2: MDHEN, SYDVKM. The ends lost 8 bases at V and 3 bases at J; junction bases unmatched: 12. This CDR3 has 15 residues. Here the CDR3 reads CASSISREGGYEQYF. The CDR3 coding sequence is TGTGCCAGCTCTATTTCACGGGAGGGAGGCTACGAGCAGTACTTC.

The chain combines TRBV29-1 with TRBJ2-7; 8 nucleotides match TRBD1. From germline, CDR1 is SQVTM and CDR2 ANQGSEA. J lost 4 bases, V lost 4 bases, and 3 bases had no gene match. The CDR3 runs 12 residues. The CDR3 coding sequence is TGCAGCGTTGGACAGGGGTTGTACGAGCAGTACTTC. Protein: CSVGQGLYEQYF.